These 26 T cell receptor beta chains came from one sample sequenced in a study of T-cell reconstitution after alpha-beta-depleted transplantation in children. Unique molecular identifiers were used to barcode this TCRbeta library. A single record per CDR3 protein comes from TCRdb applying MiXCR to the PCR reads. The table shows 65,000 to 85,000 distinct CDR3 sequences, with under 13% occurring only once. The specimen was PBMCs, collected before TCRalphabeta/CD19-depleted stem cell transplant. The receptors stem from a boy under 18 with acute myeloid leukemia, due to receive a stem cell transplant.

This clonotype occurred many times. The J gene is TRBJ2-4, the V gene TRBV5-1; TRBD1 matches 7 bases. Germline-derived CDR1 and CDR2 are SGHRS and YFSETQ. The junction had 10 bases not matched to a gene; V was cut back by 5 bases and J by 2 bases. The CDR3 has 16 residues. The CDR3 DNA follows: TGCGCCAGCAGTCACACAGGGGATTTGACCAAAAACATTCAGTACTTC. As protein: CASSHTGDLTKNIQYF.

This clonotype was detected ten times or more. The chain couples TRBV24-1 to TRBJ1-2; a weak D match, TRBD1 (6 bases). Trimming took off 1 base at V and 2 bases at J, with 10 bases between the two ends. The CDR3 spans 15 residues. CDR1 KGHDR and CDR2 SFDVKD come from the germline V gene. CDR3 loop: CATSDFRQGNYGYTF. The CDR3 region has the DNA TGTGCCACCAGTGATTTTCGGCAGGGGAACTATGGCTACACCTTC.

The chain is built from TRBV7-3 and TRBJ2-3, with TRBD2 as a possible D gene (5 bases). Trimming stripped 2 bases from V and 10 bases from J, with 13 bases between. The CDR3 extends over 13 amino acids. CDR1 is SGHTA and CDR2 is FQGTGA in the germline V gene. CDR3: CASSLLSSSAQYF. The CDR3 bases are TGTGCCAGCAGCTTACTGTCTAGCAGTGCGCAGTATTTT.

The table lists this clonotype with a count of one. A much larger clone differs from this one at a single base, so this may be a read error. The V and J genes are TRBV13 and TRBJ2-5; D is unresolved. CDR3 length equals 14 residues. Germline CDR1 and CDR2: PRHDT and FYEKMQ (reference sequence). The V and J ends lost 5 bases and 0 bases respectively, with 10 bases between them. For the CDR3, the DNA is TGTGCCAGCAGCGCCCGGTACTACCAAGAGACCCAGTACTTC. Its protein is CASSARYYQETQYF.

This clonotype came up many times. The chain recombines TRBV24-1 with TRBJ2-2, with D tentatively TRBD1 (5 bases). The CDR3 has 17 residues. In germline, CDR1 is KGHDR, CDR2 SFDVKD. V was clipped by 3 bases and J by 1 base, with 14 bases between them. The DNA for the CDR3 is TGTGCCACCAGTGATCCGTTACAGGACGGGAACACCGGGGAGCTGTTTTTT. It specifies CATSDPLQDGNTGELFF.

This clonotype came up many times. V usage is TRBV20-1 and J usage is TRBJ1-5, with 9 bases lining up with TRBD1. The trim removed 3 bases at V and 6 bases at J, leaving 9 bases unmatched. The germline gives CDR1 DFQATT, CDR2 SNEGSKA (reference sequence). The CDR3 sequence is 15 residues long. The CDR3 spells CSARSTGGPGQPQHF. As DNA, the CDR3 is TGCAGTGCTAGGTCAACAGGGGGCCCGGGTCAGCCCCAGCATTTT.

This clonotype was seen at least ten times. The chain couples TRBV7-9 to TRBJ1-5; possibly TRBD1 for D (5 bases). The germline V gene encodes CDR1 SEHNR and CDR2 FQNEAQ (reference sequence). The CDR3 covers 17 residues. Deletions cut 2 bases from V and 0 bases from J, with 14 bases between. CDR3 in DNA: TGTGCCAGCAGCTTATCTCGGGGACCGAATAGCAATCAGCCCCAGCATTTT. Its protein is CASSLSRGPNSNQPQHF.

This clonotype has a count of ten or more. The CDR3 sequence is CASSLTSANTGELFF. CDR3 nucleotides: TGTGCCAGCAGCTTAACTAGCGCGAACACCGGGGAGCTGTTTTTT. The chain carries TRBV13 and TRBJ2-2; 7 bases align to TRBD2. Germline CDR1 reads PRHDT; CDR2 reads FYEKMQ (reference sequence). J lost 0 bases, V lost 2 bases, and 0 bases had no gene match. The CDR3 extends over 15 amino acids.

This clonotype was counted between two and nine times. The V and J genes are TRBV5-6 and TRBJ2-2, with D possibly being TRBD1 (6 bases). Trimming took off 4 bases at V and 4 bases at J, with 11 bases between the two ends. CDR1 is SGHDT, CDR2 YYEEEE, per germline. The CDR3 is made up of 14 amino acids. CDR3 bases: TGTGCCAGCAGCACCTGGACAGCCACCGGGGAGCTGTTTTTT. This codes for CASSTWTATGELFF.

Concerning this clonotype: One base away lies a much larger clone, so this may be a sequencing read error. The chain employs TRBV25-1 and TRBJ2-7, with 8 positions matching TRBD1. The CDR3 spans 13 residues. Germline loops: CDR1 MGHDK, CDR2 SYGVNS. Trimming removed 6 bases from V and 7 bases from J; junction bases left unmatched: 8. The CDR3 sequence: CASRTSGGREQYF. The DNA of the CDR3 is TGTGCCAGCAGGACCTCAGGGGGCCGGGAGCAGTACTTC.

This clonotype was seen at least ten times. The chain links TRBV11-2 to TRBJ2-7; 7 nucleotides align to TRBD1. The V segment lost 5 bases and the J segment 0 bases; nucleotides outside the gene matches: 13. Germline-derived CDR1 and CDR2 are SGHAT and FQNNGV. This CDR3 region has 17 residues. Here the CDR3 reads CASSPYETGARSYEQYF. The CDR3 DNA reads TGTGCCAGCAGCCCATACGAAACAGGGGCTCGCTCCTACGAGCAGTACTTC.

In this sample, this clonotype turned up many times. The chain links TRBV9 to TRBJ1-5, with 11 bases identical to TRBD1. Losses at the gene ends were 0 bases for V and 11 bases for J; bases not matched to a gene: 4. Per germline, CDR1 SGDLS and CDR2 YYNGEE. The CDR3 covers 14 residues. CDR3 DNA: TGTGCCAGCAGCGTAGGGGACAGGGGGGAGGCCCAGCATTTT. Its protein is CASSVGDRGEAQHF.

This clonotype was seen many times. CDR3 nucleotides: TGTGCCAGCAGCCTGGAGCCGGGACTTAGGAACTACGAGCAGTACTTC. It yields the protein CASSLEPGLRNYEQYF. The chain joins TRBV5-5 to TRBJ2-7, with D possibly matching TRBD2 (6 bases). Per the germline V gene, CDR1 is SGHKS and CDR2 is YYEKEE (reference sequence). The V and J ends lost 4 bases and 3 bases respectively, with 20 bases between them. This CDR3 is 16 amino acids long.

This clonotype was counted at least ten times. The chain has TRBV7-3 and TRBJ2-5; unclear D gene. CDR1 SGHTA and CDR2 FQGTGA come from the germline V gene. The V end lost 2 bases, the J end lost 2 bases, and 12 bases lay between the germline ends. CDR3 length: 15 residues. CDR3 coding DNA: TGTGCCAGCAGCTTACTAGGTGGCTCACAAGAGACCCAGTACTTC. Amino acids: CASSLLGGSQETQYF.

In this sample, this clonotype turned up many times. The chain employs TRBV7-9 and TRBJ2-1, with TRBD2 identical over 9 bases. Germline values: CDR1 SEHNR, CDR2 FQNEAQ (reference sequence). This CDR3 has 15 amino acids. Losses at the gene ends were 0 bases for V and 9 bases for J; bases not matched to a gene: 6. The CDR3 DNA is TGTGCCAGCAGCTTAGCTAGCGGGAGAACAGGTGAGCAGTTCTTC. Its translation: CASSLASGRTGEQFF.

This clonotype appeared many times. The chain has TRBV20-1 and TRBJ2-3; TRBD2 matches at 9 bases. The CDR3 length is 17 residues. The trim removed 1 base at V and 3 bases at J, leaving 11 bases unmatched. Germline V gene lookup returns CDR1 DFQATT and CDR2 SNEGSKA (reference sequence). CDR3 sequence reads: CSARAPRGRARTDTQYF. DNA for the CDR3: TGCAGTGCTAGAGCGCCCCGCGGGAGGGCCAGAACAGATACGCAGTATTTT.

The chain uses TRBV6-2 or TRBV6-3 and TRBJ2-6; D is undetermined. The V end lost 7 bases, the J end lost 0 bases, and 16 bases lay between the germline ends. There are 17 residues in the CDR3. Germline CDR1 reads MNHEY; CDR2 reads SVGEGT. CDR3 bases: TGTGCCAGCACCCCACTACTAAAGGCCTCTGGGGCCAACGTCCTGACTTTC. Its protein is CASTPLLKASGANVLTF.

This clonotype was recorded many times. The chain joins TRBV7-2 to TRBJ1-1; D is unresolved. V shed 6 bases and J shed 0 bases, with 8 bases lying between them. CDR1 is SGHTA and CDR2 is FQGNSA in the germline V gene. This CDR3 region has 13 residues. The CDR3 DNA sequence: TGTGCCAGCAGGCAGTCCATGAACACTGAAGCTTTCTTT. Amino acid sequence: CASRQSMNTEAFF.

This clonotype came up many times. The chain uses TRBV4-1 and TRBJ1-2; TRBD1 aligns across 11 bases. J was trimmed by 7 bases and V by 3 bases; bases with no gene match: 7. Germline values: CDR1 MGHRA, CDR2 YSYEKL. The CDR3 totals 15 residues. The CDR3 spells CASSQAGQGAGGYTF. The DNA for the CDR3 is TGCGCCAGCAGCCAGGCCGGACAGGGGGCCGGTGGCTACACCTTC.

J is TRBJ1-6 and V is TRBV27; D is unresolved. Per germline, CDR1 MNHEY and CDR2 SMNVEV (reference sequence). CDR3 length: 12 residues. The V end lost 7 bases, the J end lost 9 bases, and 10 bases lay between the germline ends. CDR3 amino acids: CASTQPGSPLHF. The CDR3 DNA reads TGTGCCAGCACTCAGCCTGGTTCACCCCTCCACTTT.

This clonotype was counted at least ten times. The J gene is TRBJ1-1, the V gene TRBV7-9; D remains ambiguous. V was trimmed by 2 bases and J by 4 bases, leaving 8 bases between them. Germline-derived CDR1 and CDR2 are SEHNR and FQNEAQ (reference sequence). The CDR3 is 13 residues long. CDR3 region: CASSLTWGTEAFF. CDR3 coding DNA: TGTGCCAGCAGCTTAACTTGGGGCACTGAAGCTTTCTTT.

This clonotype was observed at least ten times. The chain carries TRBV11-1 and TRBJ2-5; TRBD2 agrees at 16 bases. This CDR3 has 19 amino acids. Germline V gene sequence: CDR1 SGHAT, CDR2 FQDESV (reference sequence). The V and J ends lost 5 bases and 2 bases, in that order; junction bases with no gene match: 11. CDR3 region: CASSAPGLAGGPGQETQYF. The CDR3 DNA is TGTGCCAGCAGCGCCCCGGGACTAGCGGGAGGGCCCGGACAAGAGACCCAGTACTTC. Supplemented by reference TRBV11-1 and TRBJ2-5, the full variable domain reads EAEVAQSPRYKITEKSQAVAFWCDPISGHATLYWYRQILGQGPELLVQFQDESVVDDSQLPKDRFSAERLKGVDSTLKIQPAELGDSAMYLCASSAPGLAGGPGQETQYFGPGTRLLVL.

Ten or more counts support this clonotype. The chain recombines TRBV5-1 with TRBJ1-2; TRBD1 matches 7 bases. The CDR3 runs 13 residues. V dropped 2 bases and J dropped 10; count of bases not matched to a gene: 8. Per germline, CDR1 SGHRS and CDR2 YFSETQ. The CDR3 DNA follows: TGCGCCAGCAGCTTTAGCCAGGGGGATGACTACACCTTC. Amino acid sequence: CASSFSQGDDYTF. Complete variable domain (other parts from reference TRBV5-1 and TRBJ1-2): KAGVTQTPRYLIKTRGQQVTLSCSPISGHRSVSWYQQTPGQGLQFLFEYFSETQRNKGNFPGRFSGRQFSNSRSEMNVSTLELGDSALYLCASSFSQGDDYTFGSGTRLTVV.

This clonotype was found many times. V gene TRBV7-2 combines with J gene TRBJ2-3; 8 bases line up with TRBD1. There are 14 residues in the CDR3. CDR1 is SGHTA, CDR2 FQGNSA, per germline. V lost 0 bases to trimming and J lost 4 bases; unmatched junction nucleotides: 0. The CDR3 DNA follows: TGTGCCAGCAGCTTAGCGGACAGGGCAGATACGCAGTATTTT. This codes for CASSLADRADTQYF. The full variable domain, with the rest looked up from reference TRBV7-2 and TRBJ2-3, is GAGVSQSPSNKVTEKGKDVELRCDPISGHTALYWYRQSLGQGLEFLIYFQGNSAPDKSGLPSDRFSAERTGGSVSTLTIQRTQQEDSAVYLCASSLADRADTQYFGPGTRLTVL.

This clonotype was seen at least ten times. J is TRBJ2-5 and V is TRBV20-1, with 8 bases that match TRBD1. The CDR3 consists of 15 residues. Losses at the gene ends were 8 bases for V and 5 bases for J; bases not matched to a gene: 16. CDR1 DFQATT and CDR2 SNEGSKA come from the germline V gene (reference sequence). The CDR3 protein is CSTIQVAGGWETQYF. CDR3 in DNA: TGCAGTACCATCCAGGTGGCAGGGGGCTGGGAGACCCAGTACTTC.

This clonotype came up many times. V is TRBV6-1 and J is TRBJ2-2; D not resolved. The germline V and J ends were trimmed by 5 bases and 6 bases, with 16 bases remaining between them. This CDR3 contains 15 residues. CDR1 and CDR2 from the germline V gene are MNHNS and SASEGT. CDR3 residues: CASSPLSVRSGELFF. Written as DNA, the CDR3 is TGTGCCAGCAGTCCCCTGTCGGTGCGGTCCGGGGAGCTGTTTTTT.